The entry below gives a single T cell receptor beta chain sequence along with its context. Its cognate antigen is unknown. Libraries were made from TCR beta cDNA, and they carried unique molecular identifiers. It was from about 1 to 10 million T cells that some 470,000 cDNA molecules came. One entry per CDR3 protein results from TCRdb running MiXCR on the PCR reads. The sample lists about 460,000 distinct CDR3 sequences, nearly 45% seen once, with around 10% in the top ten. CDR3 length: 15 amino acids. Germline V gives CDR1 LGHDT, CDR2 YNNKEL (reference sequence). V shed 4 bases, J shed 6 bases, and the junction held 11 bases outside the gene matches. This record comes from a study of post-analysis software for immune sequencing data. Whole-study context: The patients showed relapsing-remitting, secondary progressive and progressive-relapsing multiple sclerosis courses. Study findings and constraints: Samples sharing a preparation batch grouped tightly together when assessed by F measure. Normalized Chao1 diversity in multiple sclerosis patients fell significantly below that of controls. In patients, about five TRBV segments were more frequent than in controls, with TRBV5-6, TRBV5-1 and TRBV20-1 among them.

The sequencing sample was made of blood. The J gene is TRBJ1-2, the V gene TRBV3-1; 7 bases match TRBD1. The receptor comes from a girl aged 5-17 years with multiple sclerosis. CDR3 sequence: CASSPKINRGNGYTF. DNA for the CDR3: TGTGCCAGCAGCCCGAAAATTAACAGGGGTAATGGCTACACCTTC.